This T cell receptor (beta chain) was recovered during a study of T cells in Graves' hyperthyroidism and ophthalmopathy (dated by TCRdb to between 2017 and 2020). For the wider study: Peripheral blood samples were taken at initial diagnosis, before any treatment was given. After blood sampling, hyperthyroidism patients were treated with methimazole at a starting dose of 30 mg daily, and ophthalmopathy patients were treated with high-dose intravenous methylprednisolone. To identify distinguishing TCR V-J signatures, a discovery cohort of some 100 patients was used, comprising 40 to 45 with Graves' ophthalmopathy and around 60 with stable Graves' hyperthyroidism. An independent validation cohort of 18 to 20 hyperthyroidism patients and more than 15 patients who later progressed to ophthalmopathy tested prospective prediction of ophthalmopathy. The 90 or so discovery patients were randomly split 7:3 into training and test sets. TCR Vbeta CDR3 sequencing of 130 to 150 peripheral blood samples (under 45 ophthalmopathy, around 80 hyperthyroidism and approximately 17 progressor patients) is reported in the paper. In addition, the study compared T-cell repertoires in thyroid tissue and in blood from about 6 Graves' hyperthyroidism patients. The paper's findings and limits, for the study overall: Most expanded thyroid clonotypes (frequency above 0.001) were also found in blood, which suggests that blood repertoires may mirror thyroid immune responses. During validation, the model predicted progression to ophthalmopathy a median of about 6.3 months ahead of onset, with around 70% sensitivity and around 73% specificity. Ophthalmopathy was separated from stable hyperthyroidism by a 13 V-J signature model, with roughly 88% sensitivity and just over 81% specificity obtained in cross-validation and 80%/75% obtained in testing. Sample size was not statistically predetermined, and blinding of investigators to group allocation was not performed.

The germline V gene provides CDR1 MNHNS and CDR2 SASEGT. Trimming takes 8 bases from V and 4 bases from J, and the germline ends sit 12 bases apart. The CDR3 starts with the cysteine, ends with the phenylalanine, and has 13 residues. CDR3 DNA only is kept here, 39 bases in frame from base 1. Ophthalmopathy patients had moderately to severely active disease, Clinical Activity Score of at least 3, NOSPECS grade of at least 4, and duration under 3 months. The study excluded patients with uncontrolled infections, other autoimmune diseases, pregnancy or lactation. Diagnoses relied on clinical symptoms, serum thyroxine and TRAb, thyroid ultrasound and orbital computed tomography. Ficoll-Paque density gradient centrifugation was used to isolate PBMCs from about 9 ml of fresh peripheral blood. Trizol reagent was used to extract total RNA, and RNA quality was then checked on an Agilent 2100 Bioanalyzer. Concerning this clonotype: What antigen it recognizes has not been identified. There are no base qualities to consult, and no much larger clone falls within one base.

Amplification of TCR beta CDR3 regions was carried out from RNA transcripts. A first-round RT-PCR of the TCR CDR3 used the HTBI primer set with the Qiagen OneStep RT-PCR kit. A second multiplex PCR round built the libraries, followed by size selection and purification. The libraries were sequenced on an Illumina HiSeq2000 using paired-end 100 bp reads. As for how the authors treated the data: SOAPnuke was used to process the raw data, with reads discarded if the reads contained adapters or uncalled bases, had a mean Phred below 15, or lacked an exact constant-primer or identifier match. High-quality paired reads were merged with COPE v1.2.5, and unique nucleotide sequences were defined as clonotypes. MiTCR v1.1 was used to align the clonotypes against IMGT TRBV, TRBD and TRBJ reference segments. Analysis was restricted to V-J combinations with a frequency above 0.0001, which covered 98% to 99.2% of repertoires. A TCS score was defined as the ratio of F50 (clonal expansion) to E x V (chaos), with BLOSUM62-based TCRdist applied between CDR3 peptides within each V-J. Welch's t-statistics and random forest reduced fewer than 600 V-J features to roughly 13, which were used in a naive Bayes classifier (R e1071). Thyroid-blood repertoire similarity was quantified with the Morisita-Horn index. The public reads were run again by TCRdb, first through fastp at Q25 and then through MiXCR, and only productive beta chains were kept. One record per CDR3 amino acid sequence lists the most common genes and DNA. TCRdb's processing, not the authors', yielded these V and J calls. The sample table holds fewer than 750,000 distinct CDR3 sequences, of which 14% to 15% were seen once. The biggest ten clones account for around 4.1% of the sample.

Sequenced input: blood. The receptor chain draws on TRBV6-1 and TRBJ1-5; 5 matching bases give a weak D call of TRBD1. The receptor's source is a woman between 35 and 50 years old with Graves' ophthalmopathy. At the DNA level, the sequence is TGTGCCAGCGTAAAGGGGATTAATCAGCCCCAGCATTTT. It translates to CASVKGINQPQHF.